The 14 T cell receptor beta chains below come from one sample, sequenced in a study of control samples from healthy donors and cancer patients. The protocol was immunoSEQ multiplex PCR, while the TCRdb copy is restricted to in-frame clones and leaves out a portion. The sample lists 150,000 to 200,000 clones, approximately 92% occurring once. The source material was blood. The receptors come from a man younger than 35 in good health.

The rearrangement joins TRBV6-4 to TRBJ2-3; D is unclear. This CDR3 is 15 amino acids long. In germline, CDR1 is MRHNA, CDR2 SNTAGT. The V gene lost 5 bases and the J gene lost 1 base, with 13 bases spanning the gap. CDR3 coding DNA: TGTGCCAGCAGTCCCGGCCGTGGAGGCACAGATACGCAGTATTTT. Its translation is CASSPGRGGTDTQYF.

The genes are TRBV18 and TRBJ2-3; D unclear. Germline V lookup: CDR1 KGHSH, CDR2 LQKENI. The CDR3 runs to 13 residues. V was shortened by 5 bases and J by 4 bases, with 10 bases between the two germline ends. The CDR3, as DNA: TGTGCCAGCTCAACCTATCTAGCAGATACGCAGTATTTT. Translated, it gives CASSTYLADTQYF.

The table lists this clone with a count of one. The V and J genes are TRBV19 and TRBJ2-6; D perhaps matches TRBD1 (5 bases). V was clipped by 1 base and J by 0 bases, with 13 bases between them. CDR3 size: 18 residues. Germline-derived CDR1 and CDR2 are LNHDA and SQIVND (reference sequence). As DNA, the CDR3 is TGTGCCAGTAGTATAGCCAATAGACAGATCTCTGGGGCCAACGTCCTGACTTTC. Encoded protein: CASSIANRQISGANVLTF.

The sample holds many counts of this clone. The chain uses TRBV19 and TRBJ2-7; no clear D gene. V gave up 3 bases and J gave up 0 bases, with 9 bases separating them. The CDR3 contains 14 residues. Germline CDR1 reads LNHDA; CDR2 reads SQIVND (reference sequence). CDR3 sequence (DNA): TGTGCCAGTAGTATTTCCGAGTCCTCCTACGAGCAGTACTTC. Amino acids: CASSISESSYEQYF.

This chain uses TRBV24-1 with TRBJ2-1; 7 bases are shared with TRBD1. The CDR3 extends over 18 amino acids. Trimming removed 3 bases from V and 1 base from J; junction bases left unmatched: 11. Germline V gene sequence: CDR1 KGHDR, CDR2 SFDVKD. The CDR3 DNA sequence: TGTGCCACCAGTGATCCACGACCTCGGACAGGATCCTACAATGAGCAGTTCTTC. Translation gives CATSDPRPRTGSYNEQFF.

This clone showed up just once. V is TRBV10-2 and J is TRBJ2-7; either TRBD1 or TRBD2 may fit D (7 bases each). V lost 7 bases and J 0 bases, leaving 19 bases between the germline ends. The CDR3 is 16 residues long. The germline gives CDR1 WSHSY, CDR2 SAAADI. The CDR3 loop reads CASTYLAGGDSYEQYF. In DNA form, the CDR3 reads TGCGCCAGCACTTACCTAGCAGGGGGGGACTCCTACGAGCAGTACTTC.

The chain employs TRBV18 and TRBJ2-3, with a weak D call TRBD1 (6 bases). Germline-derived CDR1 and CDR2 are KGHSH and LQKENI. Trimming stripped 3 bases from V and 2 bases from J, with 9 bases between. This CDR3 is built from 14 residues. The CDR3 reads CASSPQGTTDTQYF. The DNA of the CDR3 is TGTGCCAGCTCACCGCAGGGGACCACAGATACGCAGTATTTT.

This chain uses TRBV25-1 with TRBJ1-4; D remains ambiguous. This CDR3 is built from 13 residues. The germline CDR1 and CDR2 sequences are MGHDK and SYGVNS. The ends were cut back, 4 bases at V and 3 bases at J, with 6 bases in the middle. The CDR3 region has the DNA TGTGCCAGCAGTGGAGAGCCTAATGAAAAACTGTTTTTT. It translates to CASSGEPNEKLFF.

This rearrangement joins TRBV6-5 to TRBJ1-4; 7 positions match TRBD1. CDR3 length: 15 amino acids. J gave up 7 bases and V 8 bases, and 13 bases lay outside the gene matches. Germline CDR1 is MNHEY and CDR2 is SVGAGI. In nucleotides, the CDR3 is TGTGCCAGCGAATCCCCTCGACAGGGTTTTGAAAAACTGTTTTTT. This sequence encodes CASESPRQGFEKLFF.

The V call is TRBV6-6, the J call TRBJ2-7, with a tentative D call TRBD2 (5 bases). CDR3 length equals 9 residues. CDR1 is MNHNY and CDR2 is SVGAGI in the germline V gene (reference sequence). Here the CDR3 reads CASSYRTGV. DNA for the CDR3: TGTGCCAGCAGTTACCGCACGGGAGTC.

The CDR3 region has the DNA TGTGCCAGCAAGAGGCACGCTAACACTGAAGCTTTCTTT. Translating it yields CASKRHANTEAFF. The rearrangement uses TRBV6-5 and TRBJ1-1; D unclear. This CDR3 is 13 amino acids long. V was clipped by 7 bases and J by 2 bases, with 11 bases between them. Germline V gene lookup returns CDR1 MNHEY and CDR2 SVGAGI.

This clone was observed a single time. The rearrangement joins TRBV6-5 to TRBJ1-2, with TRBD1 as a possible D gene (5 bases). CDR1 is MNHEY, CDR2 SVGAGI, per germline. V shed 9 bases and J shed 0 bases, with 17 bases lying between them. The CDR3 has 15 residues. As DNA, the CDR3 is TGTGCCAGTTTATTTCGGGGCCGTGCTAACTATGGCTACACCTTC. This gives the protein CASLFRGRANYGYTF.

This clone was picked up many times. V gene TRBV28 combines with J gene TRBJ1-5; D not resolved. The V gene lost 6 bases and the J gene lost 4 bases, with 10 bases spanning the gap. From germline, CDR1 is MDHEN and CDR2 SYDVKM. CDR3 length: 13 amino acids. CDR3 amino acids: CASRGKRNQPQHF. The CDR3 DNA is TGTGCCAGCAGGGGGAAGCGGAATCAGCCCCAGCATTTT. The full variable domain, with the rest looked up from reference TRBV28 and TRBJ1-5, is DVKVTQSSRYLVKRTGEKVFLECVQDMDHENMFWYRQDPGLGLRLIYFSYDVKMKEKGDIPEGYSVSREKKERFSLILESASTNQTSMYLCASRGKRNQPQHFGDGTRLSIL.

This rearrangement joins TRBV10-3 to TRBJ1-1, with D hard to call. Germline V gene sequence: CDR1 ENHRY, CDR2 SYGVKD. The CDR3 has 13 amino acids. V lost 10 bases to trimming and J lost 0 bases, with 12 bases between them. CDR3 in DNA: TGTGCCACCAAAAGGGAGTTGAACACTGAAGCTTTCTTT. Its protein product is CATKRELNTEAFF.